The clone carrying this T cell receptor (beta chain) was seen more than once but under ten times. The length of the CDR3 is 16 residues. The germline gives CDR1 SGHNT, CDR2 YYREEE (reference sequence). V was clipped by 4 bases and J by 10 bases; unmatched bases: 11. TCRB libraries came from RNA via three nested multiplex PCR rounds. One entry per CDR3 protein, called by TCRdb with MiXCR from the multiplex PCR reads. The sample lists about 32,000 distinct CDR3 sequences, 50% to 75% occurring once. These data belong to a study of tumor-infiltrating lymphocytes in glioblastoma multiforme. Sequencing was done on a sample of brain tumor tissue. This receptor was obtained from a male donor with glioblastoma. This sequence joins TRBV5-4 and TRBJ2-1; 13 nucleotides line up with TRBD2. CDR3 in amino acids: CASSILAGGGSKEQFF. The CDR3 DNA reads TGTGCCAGCAGCATACTAGCGGGAGGGGGTTCCAAAGAGCAGTTCTTC.